Listed below are T cell receptor beta chains from one sample, sequenced in a study of blood T cell repertoires in COVID-19. Produced via immunoSEQ multiplex PCR; TCRdb's table is partial and in-frame only. The sample has 200,000 to 250,000 clones, around 89% seen once. The sample taken for sequencing was PBMCs or T cells enriched from blood (not recorded which). The receptors shown here come from a woman aged 25 to 39 who had recovered from COVID-19. The CDR3 runs from the conserved cysteine through the conserved F or W. The order of the fields is D gene, CDR3 length, clone size, J gene, V gene, CDR3 protein, CDR3 DNA. A D gene is named only where the DNA matches it firmly. The size of a clone is reported for some rows only, either as once, few or many, or as a class for expanded clones.

D gene: TRBD1
CDR3 length: 11
clone size: -
J gene: TRBJ1-2
V gene: TRBV29-1
CDR3 protein: CSVGTGGGYTF
CDR3 DNA: TGCAGCGTCGGGACAGGGGGGGGCTACACCTTC

D gene: TRBD1
CDR3 length: 16
clone size: -
J gene: TRBJ2-1
V gene: TRBV7-2
CDR3 protein: CASSFRNRGSRDEQFF
CDR3 DNA: TGTGCCAGCAGCTTCAGAAACAGGGGTTCTAGGGATGAGCAGTTCTTC

D gene: -
CDR3 length: 16
clone size: -
J gene: TRBJ1-5
V gene: TRBV28
CDR3 protein: CASSPLSRGVNQPQHF
CDR3 DNA: TGTGCCAGCAGTCCACTAAGTCGGGGGGTCAATCAGCCCCAGCATTTT

D gene: TRBD2
CDR3 length: 13
clone size: -
J gene: TRBJ2-1
V gene: TRBV28
CDR3 protein: CASRPAGAGEQFF
CDR3 DNA: TGTGCCAGCAGACCTGCGGGAGCCGGTGAGCAGTTCTTC

D gene: -
CDR3 length: 16
clone size: once
J gene: TRBJ2-7
V gene: TRBV24-1
CDR3 protein: CATPAGGTFPSYEQYF
CDR3 DNA: TGTGCCACCCCCGCTGGAGGGACCTTTCCCTCCTACGAGCAGTACTTC

D gene: -
CDR3 length: 15
clone size: -
J gene: TRBJ1-1
V gene: TRBV25-1
CDR3 protein: CASSAVRSANTEAFF
CDR3 DNA: TGTGCCAGCAGTGCTGTCCGGAGCGCCAACACTGAAGCTTTCTTT

D gene: TRBD2
CDR3 length: 14
clone size: -
J gene: TRBJ2-1
V gene: TRBV7-2
CDR3 protein: CASSLPPSGRAAFF
CDR3 DNA: TGTGCCAGCAGCCTCCCTCCTAGCGGGAGGGCGGCGTTCTTC

D gene: TRBD2
CDR3 length: 16
clone size: -
J gene: TRBJ2-1
V gene: TRBV11-2
CDR3 protein: CASSSWTSGTSNEQFF
CDR3 DNA: TGTGCCAGCAGCTCCTGGACTAGCGGCACCTCCAATGAGCAGTTCTTC

D gene: -
CDR3 length: 14
clone size: -
J gene: TRBJ1-1
V gene: TRBV30
CDR3 protein: CAWSLGVLNTEAFF
CDR3 DNA: TGTGCCTGGAGTTTAGGGGTGCTGAACACTGAAGCTTTCTTT

D gene: TRBD1
CDR3 length: 13
clone size: -
J gene: TRBJ2-7
V gene: TRBV5-8
CDR3 protein: CASSSGQGYEQYF
CDR3 DNA: TGTGCCAGCAGCTCCGGACAGGGTTACGAGCAGTACTTC

D gene: -
CDR3 length: 16
clone size: few
J gene: TRBJ2-3
V gene: TRBV28
CDR3 protein: CASSLLSRTSTDTQYF
CDR3 DNA: TGTGCCAGCAGTTTACTGTCCAGGACTAGCACAGATACGCAGTATTTT

D gene: -
CDR3 length: 13
clone size: -
J gene: TRBJ1-6
V gene: TRBV30
CDR3 protein: CAWRGDYNSPLHF
CDR3 DNA: TGTGCCTGGAGAGGAGACTATAATTCACCCCTCCACTTT

D gene: -
CDR3 length: 11
clone size: -
J gene: TRBJ2-1
V gene: TRBV5-1
CDR3 protein: CASRTGNEQFF
CDR3 DNA: TGCGCCAGCCGTACAGGGAATGAGCAGTTCTTC

D gene: TRBD2
CDR3 length: 20
clone size: -
J gene: TRBJ2-5
V gene: TRBV15
CDR3 protein: CATSRDWQAGLAAQLETQYF
CDR3 DNA: TGTGCCACCAGCAGAGATTGGCAAGCGGGTCTAGCGGCCCAATTAGAGACCCAGTACTTC

D gene: TRBD1
CDR3 length: 15
clone size: -
J gene: TRBJ2-5
V gene: TRBV27
CDR3 protein: CASSFLAGGQETQYF
CDR3 DNA: TGTGCCAGCAGTTTTCTTGCAGGGGGCCAAGAGACCCAGTACTTC

D gene: -
CDR3 length: 15
clone size: -
J gene: TRBJ1-5
V gene: TRBV25-1
CDR3 protein: CASSDDRPSNQPQHF
CDR3 DNA: TGTGCCAGCAGTGACGACAGGCCTAGCAATCAGCCCCAGCATTTT

D gene: -
CDR3 length: 14
clone size: -
J gene: TRBJ2-1
V gene: TRBV4-3
CDR3 protein: CASSQNGPRNEQFF
CDR3 DNA: TGCGCCAGCAGCCAAAATGGGCCCAGAAATGAGCAGTTCTTC

D gene: -
CDR3 length: 15
clone size: -
J gene: TRBJ1-5
V gene: TRBV5-5
CDR3 protein: CASSSRGELRQPQHF
CDR3 DNA: TGTGCCAGCAGCTCACGGGGGGAGCTAAGACAGCCCCAGCATTTT

D gene: TRBD2
CDR3 length: 17
clone size: -
J gene: TRBJ2-1
V gene: TRBV14
CDR3 protein: CASSQDLVAGYYNEQFF
CDR3 DNA: TGTGCCAGCAGCCAAGATCTCGTAGCGGGTTATTACAATGAGCAGTTCTTC